This TCR beta chain was identified in a study of vaccination and CD4 T cells after COVID-19. The table lists this clonotype with a few counts. Antigen unknown. Researchers used the Oncomine TCR Beta short-read assay to sequence DNA from cultured CD4+ T cells. Genomic DNA was drawn out of CD4+ T cells grown in culture. MiXCR, run by TCRdb on the PCR reads, gives a single entry per CDR3 protein. The sample lists over 3,500 distinct CDR3 sequences; around 20% were seen once. Treatment: 10-day PBMC culture with coronavirus spike peptide pools or control peptides (ViraFEST assay). The source is a human donor who had recovered from COVID-19. The sequencing input was CD4+ T cells from blood, cultured in vitro.

The DNA of the CDR3 is TGTGCCAGCTCCCCAGGAACTAGCTATAATTCACCCCTCCACTTT. The encoded protein is CASSPGTSYNSPLHF. V and J are TRBV18 and TRBJ1-6; no clear D. The germline V gene has CDR1 KGHSH and CDR2 LQKENI. The CDR3 extends over 15 amino acids. The V gene lost 6 bases and the J gene lost 3 bases, with 12 bases spanning the gap.